Detailed here is one T cell receptor beta chain. Original processing methods: Scientists estimated how many nucleated cells there were by amplifying reference gene primers. Clones were read by immunoSEQ multiplex PCR, and TCRdb kept only the in-frame ones, dropping some. V, J and clone size are those of that table, while D and trimming were read from the DNA. The table has about 36,000 clones, about three quarters seen once. These data come from a study of blood T cell repertoires in COVID-19. In the study overall: Donors in the United States, Italy and Spain gave samples during acute or convalescent COVID-19. PBMCs, B-cell-depleted T cells, or T cells provided the cDNA or gDNA that made up the material.

The germline V gene has CDR1 SGHRS and CDR2 YFSETQ. V dropped 3 bases and J dropped 6; count of bases not matched to a gene: 3. The CDR3 loop spans 12 amino acids. Sequencing was carried out using peripheral blood. The clonotype was recovered from a man between 60 and 75 years old with acute or convalescent COVID-19. This rearrangement joins TRBV5-1 to TRBJ2-7; 7 bases match TRBD1. This chain's CDR3 is CASSSDRREQYF. In nucleotides, the CDR3 is TGCGCCAGCAGCTCGGACAGGCGCGAGCAGTACTTC.